The subject of this entry is one T cell receptor beta chain. The sample holds a few counts of this clone. Its antigen has not been determined. Base qualities are not provided; no much larger clone lies one nucleotide away. This record belongs to a study of cytomegalovirus exposure and HLA in healthy donors (dated by TCRdb to about 2017). With regard to the full study: In an earlier analysis of around 540 of the donors, about 260 Gb of sequence data and 90 million to 130 million unique TCR beta sequences from about 179 million T cells were reported. About 320 gigabases of sequencing data and 80 million or so unique TCR sequences were included in an early release covering around 600 HLA-typed donors. Of the roughly 430 genotyped donors, around 81% fell in the genetic ancestry cluster associated with self-reported Caucasian donors. The study was designed to test whether signatures of past pathogen exposure could be identified by cataloging public T cell receptors. The study used immunosequencing to profile the T cell repertoires of around 600 subjects and linked those repertoires to cytomegalovirus serostatus. In addition to the first cohort of approximately 650 subjects, a separate validation cohort of approximately 130 different subjects was used. To predict cytomegalovirus infection status, the study brought together high-throughput TCR immunosequencing, statistical association of individual TCRs with disease status, and machine learning. A later analysis re-examined previously published TCR beta repertoires from more than 650 donors and added high-resolution HLA genotyping to investigate patterns of TCR occurrence. Rather than drawing on any new phenotypic data, the later analysis identified candidate immune exposures from TCR beta sequences and the way those sequences occurred across donors. In an earlier analysis of roughly 600 of the donors, high-throughput TCR beta sequencing was used to judge whether each TCR beta V gene segment behaved as functional or pseudogenic. Alongside the repertoire data, information on donor age, sex, ethnicity and CMV serostatus was compiled. A later genetic analysis used genome-wide SNP genotypes for about 60% of the roughly 700 donors, treating that subset as a discovery cohort. Every repertoire in the discovery cohort had been generated on one and the same sequencing platform. HLA typing covered class I and class II loci at four-digit resolution. Typing coverage differed by locus: A, B, C, DRB1 and DQB1 were typed in about 620-640 donors, DQA1 in approximately 520, DPA1 in nearly 610, and DPB1 in 450 to 480. Because of strong linkage in the cohort, roughly five DR-DQ haplotypes were treated as single units for association and clustering. Among about 400 genotyped donors of the cohort, an average of around 250,000 unique TCR beta nucleotide sequences was sequenced per donor, of which about 18% were non-productive.

Its CDR3 holds 14 amino acids, cysteine through phenylalanine. Here the CDR3 DNA is all that survives: 42 bases in frame from base 1. CDR1 SQVTM and CDR2 ANQGSEA are derived from the germline V gene. V and J are truncated by 8 bases and 1 base respectively, leaving an intervening sequence of 16 bases. The study at large found these results: Compared with the roughly 710-donor mean, donors in an Asian-associated ancestry cluster had fewer N-insertions in productive TCRs, according to a later genetic analysis. In a later analysis, the rate of TCR association differed among HLA loci, with DRB1 alleles having the most associated TCRs and HLA-C alleles having the fewest. In an earlier analysis of about 600 of the donors, most TCR beta V segments appeared in productive rearrangements about 87% or about 30% of the time, broadly matching IMGT annotations. A later genetic analysis associated a missense DCLRE1C variant with V-gene and J-gene trimming of TCR beta chains, and an independent cohort replicated the association. Several of the top co-occurrence clusters appeared to be linked to parvovirus B19, influenza, CMV and Epstein-Barr virus, according to a later analysis. According to a later analysis, most CMV-associated TCR beta chains appeared to be HLA-restricted, and the HLA associations seemed to be driven largely by CMV exposure. In vitro tests confirmed that a few of the cytomegalovirus-associated TCR beta chains recognize cytomegalovirus antigens. Some IMGT-functional V segments, including TRBV6-2 and TRBV6-3, could not be told apart with the 87-base-pair reads, so those segments were excluded. The study gave a list of over 150 TCR beta chains associated with cytomegalovirus. In both the original and validation cohorts, the classifier was reported to diagnose cytomegalovirus status with high specificity and sensitivity. Only TCR beta chains were sequenced in this cohort, and the absence of alpha or paired-chain data limited detectable features. A later analysis found that HLA-associated TCR beta chains were more clonally expanded and had lower generation probabilities than equally common non-associated chains. A further reported finding was that TCR beta sequences accurately predicted the HLA-A and HLA-B alleles for most subjects in the first cohort. The presence/absence analyses assumed that sequencing depth was roughly uniform across donors, and that assumption may not be true. A cluster of highly shared sequence variants was judged likely to represent a technical artifact of the sequencing pipeline. It was suggested by the authors that the approach could potentially be generalized to other disease states and immunological phenotypes. The only immune exposure information available for the cohort was CMV serostatus. In a later analysis, more than 15,000 TCR beta sequences were associated with specific HLA alleles at a false discovery rate of 0.05. Linkage disequilibrium might explain the correlated functional status among segregating V segments, but an unknown experimental factor could not be ruled out. When HLA alleles, especially DR and DQ, strongly co-occurred, TCR associations were difficult to assign to individual alleles. HLA typing was unavailable for some donors at each locus, so association tests used only the typed subset. Most TCR sequences were observed very rarely across donors, whereas some public TCRs were present in many individuals. Because counts were too low, about 18 rarely observed V segments, including chromosome 9 orphons, were left out of the earlier analysis of roughly 600 of the donors.

In total, 666 healthy bone marrow donors made up the cohort. All cohort members were sampled while nominally healthy, although unrecorded immune exposures were likely present. The donor was CMV seronegative and belonged to the group of 352 seronegative cohort members. A peripheral blood sample was provided by each donor, and peripheral blood mononuclear cells were used for TCR beta sequencing. The Qiagen DNeasy Blood Extraction Kit was used to extract genomic DNA from the blood cell samples. The library was made by the immunoSEQ multiplex PCR assay. The multiplex PCR relied on a mix of 60 forward primers for TCR Vbeta segments and 13 reverse primers for TCR Jbeta segments. The CDR3 region of rearranged TCR beta genes was amplified from genomic DNA by a multiplex PCR assay. On the Illumina HiSeq System, the amplified TCR beta libraries were sequenced as 87-base-pair reads. Concerning the study's data processing: In a later analysis, 70 million to 95 million unique TCR beta chains were counted across the roughly 610 repertoires, and around 11 million of these chains were shared by at least two donors. A nearest-neighbor algorithm error-corrected the raw reads and collapsed the reads into unique sequences, merging closely related sequences to remove PCR and sequencing errors. V, D and J gene segments were assigned by aligning CDR3 sequences to IMGT reference sequences. For a sequence to be retained, at least a six-nucleotide match to both a V gene segment and a J gene segment was required. Rearrangements were called productive when the CDR3 lacked stop codons and stayed in frame with V and J; all others were non-productive. Following IMGT convention, CDR3 was defined as the stretch from the second conserved V-encoded cysteine up to the conserved J-encoded phenylalanine. The earlier analysis of 500 to 650 of the donors excluded any sequence lacking an unambiguous match to a single V gene segment. In an earlier analysis of 587 of the donors, V segments were called functional above 56.7% productive rearrangements and were called segregating when the between-donor standard deviation exceeded 5%. A statistical classification framework was developed to diagnose cytomegalovirus status using the catalog of TCR beta chain sequences. V and J gene assignment, in a later analysis, came from comparing TCR nucleotide sequences with IMGT/GENE-DB human TR gene sequences. In a later analysis, CDR3 sequences and most-parsimonious VDJ recombination scenarios were assigned using the TCRdist pipeline. In a later analysis, each TCR beta chain was defined by its CDR3 amino acid sequence together with its V-gene family, and reads lacking a unique V-gene family were excluded. To address suspected cross-contamination and a sequencing artifact, a later analysis removed 592 highly shared, low-generation-probability nucleotide sequences. In a later analysis, a clonal expansion index for each public chain was calculated from normalized within-repertoire ranks of inferred template counts. Generation probabilities in a later analysis came from a VDJ recombination model fitted to out-of-frame rearrangements, and those results were checked against IGoR. In a later analysis, TCR-TCR, TCR-HLA and TCR-CMV co-occurrence was scored with hypergeometric tests, and a repertoire-size bias correction was applied to TCR pairs. A later analysis estimated false discovery rates by permuting HLA or CMV assignments 20 times. A later analysis grouped co-occurring TCRs with DBSCAN, adding TCRdist sequence similarity when clustering within HLA-allele-positive subsets. Repertoires with fewer than 30,000 or more than 120,000 public chains were left out of co-occurrence clustering, as were about five repertoires with anomalous nucleotide sharing. TCRdb obtained this table from immuneACCESS and retained in-frame rearrangements with V and J assigned. These tables miss some clones; where compared with another copy, unresolved V genes account for less than half of the shortfall, and the remainder is unexplained. V and J calls and clone size are copied from that table; D and trimming were computed from the DNA. For this sample the table gives some 150,000 clones, of which over 75% were detected only once. 4.3% of the sample lies in the top ten.

Sequencing was carried out using PBMCs. This receptor chain uses TRBV29-1 and TRBJ2-3; no D gene can be assigned with confidence. This receptor was obtained from a man aged 35 to 55 in good health and CMV-seronegative. The DNA sequence is given as TGCAGCCTTACGCTGGGCGCCCGCACAGATACGCAGTATTTT. It codes for CSLTLGARTDTQYF.